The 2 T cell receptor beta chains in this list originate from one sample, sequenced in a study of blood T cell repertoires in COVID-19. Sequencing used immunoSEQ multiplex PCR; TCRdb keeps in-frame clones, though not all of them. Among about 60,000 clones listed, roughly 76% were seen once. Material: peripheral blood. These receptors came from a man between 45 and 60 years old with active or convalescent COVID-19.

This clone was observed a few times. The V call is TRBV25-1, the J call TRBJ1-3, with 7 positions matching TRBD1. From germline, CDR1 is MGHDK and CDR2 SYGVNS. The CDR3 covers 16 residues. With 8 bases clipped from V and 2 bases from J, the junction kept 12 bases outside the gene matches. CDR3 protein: CASRAASTGAGNTIYF. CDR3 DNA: TGTGCCAGCCGAGCCGCATCAACAGGGGCTGGAAACACCATATATTTT.

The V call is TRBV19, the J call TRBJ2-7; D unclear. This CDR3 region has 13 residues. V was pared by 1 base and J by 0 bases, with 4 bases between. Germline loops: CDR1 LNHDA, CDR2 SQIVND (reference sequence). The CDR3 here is CASSIALSYEQYF. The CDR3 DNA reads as TGTGCCAGTAGTATAGCCCTCTCCTACGAGCAGTACTTC.